This TCR beta chain was sequenced for a study of OX40 agonist ivuxolimab in advanced cancers. Study-wide context: An anti-OX40 (CD134) antibody with agonistic activity, ivuxolimab, was administered to patients.

At baseline, cycle 4 day 1, and cycle 7 day 1, blood was sampled. The V end lost 3 bases, the J end lost 2 bases, and 11 bases lay between the germline ends. The CDR3 extends over 14 amino acids. Per germline, CDR1 SGDLS and CDR2 YYNGEE. The method was immunoSEQ multiplex PCR; TCRdb's version includes in-frame clones alone and lacks a portion of them. The sample carries approximately 44,000 clones, under 95% recorded once. About this clone: Antigen unknown.

Findings of the study overall: Clonal expansion among partial responders at 0.1-3.0 mg/kg ranked near the lowest.

The genes are TRBV9 and TRBJ2-5; D may be TRBD1 or TRBD2 (5 bases each). This sample comprised CD4+ or CD8+ T cells sorted from blood, obtained in a trial of the OX40 agonist ivuxolimab. The origin of this receptor is an adult with an advanced solid tumor such as melanoma, head and neck, liver or kidney cancer. The CDR3 protein is CASSERGLQETQYF. CDR3 in DNA: TGTGCCAGCAGCGAACGGGGCCTACAAGAGACCCAGTACTTC.